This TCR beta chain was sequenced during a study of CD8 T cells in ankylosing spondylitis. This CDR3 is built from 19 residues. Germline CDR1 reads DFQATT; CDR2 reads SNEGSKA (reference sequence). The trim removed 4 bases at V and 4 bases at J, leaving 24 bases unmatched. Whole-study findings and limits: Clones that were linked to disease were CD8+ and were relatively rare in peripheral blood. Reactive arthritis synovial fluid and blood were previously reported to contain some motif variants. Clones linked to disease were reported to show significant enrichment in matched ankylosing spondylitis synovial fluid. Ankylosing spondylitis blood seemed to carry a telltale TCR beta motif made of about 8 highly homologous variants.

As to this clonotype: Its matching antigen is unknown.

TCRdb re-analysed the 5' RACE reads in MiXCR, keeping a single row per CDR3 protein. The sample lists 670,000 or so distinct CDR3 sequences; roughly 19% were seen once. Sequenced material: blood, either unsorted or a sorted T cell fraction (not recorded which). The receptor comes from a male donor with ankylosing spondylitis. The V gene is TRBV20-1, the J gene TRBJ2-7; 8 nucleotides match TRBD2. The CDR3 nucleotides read TGCAGTGCTACGAACTCAGCGGGAGAGCCTAAATTACAACGTTACGAGCAGTACTTC. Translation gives CSATNSAGEPKLQRYEQYF.